The rows below give T cell receptor beta chains drawn from one sample of a study of T cell repertoires in cytomegalovirus infection. TCRdb reprocessed the reads via MiXCR and lists one record per CDR3 protein. The table has 150,000 to 200,000 distinct CDR3 sequences, 17% seen once. Sequencing input: CD8+ T cells from PBMCs. These TCRs come from a human donor in good health (CMV status not recorded). Some clones in this sample may be carry-over from other donors' samples. The CDR3 runs from the conserved cysteine through the conserved F or W. A D gene is named only where the DNA matches it firmly. Some rows have no size entry. The others give once, few or many, or a class for an expanded clone.

CASTPKTQTGYGYTF	TGTGCCAGCACCCCCAAGACTCAGACAGGGTATGGCTACACCTTC	once	TRBV2	TRBJ1-2	TRBD1
CASGLRDPGEAF	TGTGCCAGCGGCCTCCGGGACCCCGGGGAGGCCTTC	few	TRBV12-3/TRBV12-4	TRBJ1-2	-
CASSHPRTEAFF	TGTGCCAGCAGCCACCCAAGGACTGAAGCTTTCTTT	-	TRBV27	TRBJ1-1	-
CASSPGQAPNTEAFF	TGTGCCAGCAGTCCCGGACAGGCCCCGAACACTGAAGCTTTCTTT	-	TRBV27	TRBJ1-1	TRBD1
CSARLVQGARETQYF	TGCAGTGCTAGACTAGTTCAGGGGGCTAGGGAGACCCAGTACTTC	few	TRBV20-1	TRBJ2-5	TRBD1
CASSPWGRPNTGELFF	TGTGCCAGCAGCCCCTGGGGCAGACCGAACACCGGGGAGCTGTTTTTT	few	TRBV7-8	TRBJ2-2	-
CASSYPRFRPKTYNEQFF	TGTGCCAGCAGTTACCCCCGTTTTCGGCCTAAGACCTACAATGAGCAGTTCTTC	-	TRBV6-6	TRBJ2-1	-
CRGLAELYNEQFF	TGCAGGGGACTAGCGGAGCTATACAATGAGCAGTTCTTC	-	TRBV20-1	TRBJ2-1	TRBD2
CASSYSKGVSAFF	TGTGCCAGCAGTTACTCGAAAGGGGTCTCGGCTTTCTTT	-	TRBV6-2/TRBV6-3	TRBJ1-1	-
CASTLDLPGTDTQYF	TGTGCCAGCACCCTGGACTTGCCTGGCACAGATACGCAGTATTTT	-	TRBV28	TRBJ2-3	-
CASGLKRTGESSIGYNEQFF	TGTGCTAGTGGTTTGAAACGGACAGGCGAGAGTTCGATTGGCTACAATGAGCAGTTCTTC	-	TRBV12-5	TRBJ2-1	TRBD1
CASQLTSYNEQFF	TGTGCCAGTCAACTAACCTCCTACAATGAGCAGTTCTTC	few	TRBV6-2/TRBV6-3	TRBJ2-1	-
CASSSKEKDPREQYF	TGTGCCAGCAGCTCAAAGGAAAAGGACCCTCGCGAGCAGTACTTC	few	TRBV7-9	TRBJ2-7	-
CASSLEDRANQPQHF	TGTGCCAGCAGTTTAGAAGACAGGGCAAATCAGCCCCAGCATTTT	-	TRBV12-3/TRBV12-4	TRBJ1-5	TRBD1
CASSHRDYEQYF	TGTGCCAGCAGTCACAGGGACTACGAGCAGTACTTC	many	TRBV12-3/TRBV12-4	TRBJ2-7	-
CASSLWGENNPPLHF	TGTGCCAGCAGTTTATGGGGGGAGAATAATCCACCCCTCCACTTT	-	TRBV28	TRBJ1-6	-
CASSSTSTDTQYF	TGTGCCAGCAGCTCAACGAGCACAGATACGCAGTATTTT	few	TRBV7-8	TRBJ2-3	-
CASSPSSGGLYEQYF	TGTGCCAGCAGTCCTTCTAGCGGGGGGCTTTACGAGCAGTACTTC	few	TRBV12-3/TRBV12-4	TRBJ2-7	TRBD2
CSVEDPTGIFLYGYTF	TGCAGCGTTGAAGACCCGACAGGAATCTTTCTCTATGGCTACACCTTC	few	TRBV29-1	TRBJ1-2	-
CASSFGRLIGGYEQYF	TGTGCCAGCAGCTTTGGACGGCTAATTGGAGGCTACGAGCAGTACTTC	-	TRBV7-9	TRBJ2-7	-
CAGGQGRGADTQYF	TGTGCCGGAGGTCAGGGACGGGGAGCAGATACGCAGTATTTT	-	TRBV2	TRBJ2-3	-
CASSPRDRGYGNTEAFF	TGTGCCAGCAGCCCCCGGGACAGGGGGTACGGGAACACTGAAGCTTTCTTT	-	TRBV14	TRBJ1-1	TRBD1
CASSYSGGYTEAFF	TGTGCCAGCAGTTACTCTGGAGGGTACACTGAAGCTTTCTTT	few	TRBV6-6	TRBJ1-1	-
CASSFAGGSYEQYF	TGTGCCAGCAGCTTTGCGGGGGGGTCCTACGAGCAGTACTTC	-	TRBV7-9	TRBJ2-7	TRBD2
CASSSAGGRNYGYTF	TGTGCCAGCAGCAGTGCTGGGGGCAGAAACTATGGCTACACCTTC	-	TRBV7-8	TRBJ1-2	-
CASSYGESELGYGYTF	TGTGCCAGCAGTTACGGCGAATCGGAGCTCGGCTATGGCTACACCTTC	-	TRBV6-5	TRBJ1-2	-
CASSLDLAGVSSYEQYF	TGTGCCAGCAGTTTGGATCTAGCGGGAGTTAGCTCCTACGAGCAGTACTTC	many	TRBV28	TRBJ2-7	TRBD2